These 28 T cell receptor beta chains originate from one sample sequenced in a study of blood T cell repertoires in COVID-19. The data were produced by immunoSEQ multiplex PCR, yet TCRdb's version contains in-frame clones alone and is incomplete. The sample has 300,000 to 500,000 clones; roughly 90% are singletons. The sequenced sample consisted of PBMCs or T cells enriched from blood (not recorded which). These receptors were obtained from a woman in her 30s with acute COVID-19.

The table lists this clone with a count of one. Additional DNA sequences in this sample encode the identical CDR3. The V and J genes are TRBV27 and TRBJ1-1; tentatively, D is TRBD1 (5 bases). The V end lost 6 bases, the J end lost 2 bases, and 10 bases lay between the germline ends. CDR1 is MNHEY and CDR2 is SMNVEV in the germline V gene (reference sequence). The CDR3 is made up of 13 amino acids. CDR3 nucleotides: TGTGCCAGCAGCTGGGGGGGAAACACTGAAGCTTTCTTT. Amino acids: CASSWGGNTEAFF.

The chain carries TRBV3-1 (or the pseudogene TRBV3-2) and TRBJ1-4; D is undetermined. The length of the CDR3 is 14 residues. Trimming removed 3 bases from V and 7 bases from J, with 12 bases in between. Germline lookup yields CDR1 LGHDT and CDR2 YNNKEL (reference sequence). The CDR3 protein is CASSQRSGVEKLFF. The CDR3 DNA is TGTGCCAGCAGCCAGCGAAGCGGTGTTGAAAAACTGTTTTTT.

This clone is a singleton in its sample. Additional DNA sequences in this sample encode the identical CDR3. V usage is TRBV7-3 and J usage is TRBJ1-1; no clear D. The germline V gene encodes CDR1 SGHTA and CDR2 FQGTGA. Trimming took 2 bases from V and 0 from J, leaving 4 bases between them. The CDR3 has 13 amino acids. The CDR3 DNA reads as TGTGCCAGCAGCTTAGAGTTGAACACTGAAGCTTTCTTT. This codes for CASSLELNTEAFF.

The chain is built from TRBV6-5 and TRBJ1-2; 7 nucleotides agree with TRBD1. The CDR3 is 14 residues long. Germline values: CDR1 MNHEY, CDR2 SVGAGI. V lost 2 bases to trimming and J lost 5 bases; unmatched junction nucleotides: 5. CDR3 sequence (DNA): TGTGCCAGCAGTTACCAGGGACAGCATTATGGCTACACCTTC. Translation: CASSYQGQHYGYTF.

In its sample, this clone was seen a few times. The chain has TRBV12-2 and TRBJ1-2; the D call of TRBD1 is as the table states it, not checked on the DNA. TRBV12-2 constitutes a pseudogene. The CDR3 loop spans 16 amino acids. The CDR3 loop reads CASRGTGDRGLCGYTF. Written as DNA, the CDR3 is TGTGCAAGTCGCGGCACCGGGGACAGGGGGCTTTGTGGCTACACCTTC.

This chain links TRBV5-6 with TRBJ1-2; the D is unclear. V lost 6 bases to trimming and J lost 12 bases, with 18 bases between them. Per the germline V gene, CDR1 is SGHDT and CDR2 is YYEEEE. The CDR3 consists of 12 residues. The CDR3: CASTRARGEDTF. CDR3 nucleotides: TGTGCCAGCACCAGAGCGCGGGGTGAGGACACCTTC.

This clone showed up just once. V and J are TRBV11-3 and TRBJ1-3; D is unresolved. The CDR3 extends over 15 amino acids. The V end was cut by 2 bases, the J end by 0 bases, with 8 bases between. In germline, CDR1 is SGHNT, CDR2 YENEEA. CDR3 in amino acids: CASSLPPYSGNTIYF. Here the CDR3 DNA reads TGTGCCAGCAGCTTACCCCCTTACTCTGGAAACACCATATATTTT.

V usage is TRBV24-1 and J usage is TRBJ2-3; TRBD2 matches 13 bases. Germline CDR1 and CDR2: KGHDR and SFDVKD. J lost 6 bases, V lost 2 bases, and 16 bases had no gene match. This CDR3 contains 20 residues. The CDR3 protein is CATSDSQFATSGGYGDTQYF. The CDR3 bases are TGTGCCACCAGTGATTCCCAATTCGCGACTAGCGGGGGGTACGGTGATACGCAGTATTTT.

This clone was detected only a few times. The V call is TRBV30, the J call TRBJ1-5, with TRBD1 identical over 12 bases. V shed 3 bases and J 2 bases; nucleotides not matched to a gene: 8. This CDR3 is built from 17 residues. Germline-derived CDR1 and CDR2 are GTSNPN and SVGIG (reference sequence). Here the CDR3 DNA reads TGTGCCTGGAGAGCCGGGACAGGGGGCTCAGGCAATCAGCCCCAGCATTTT. It yields the protein CAWRAGTGGSGNQPQHF.

This clone was observed once. The V and J genes are TRBV5-6 and TRBJ1-1; no definite D call. Germline CDR1 SGHDT, CDR2 YYEEEE. This CDR3 spans 16 amino acids. With 4 bases removed from V and 4 bases from J, the gap between germline ends came to 20 bases. The CDR3 reads CASSEGRSNKPTEAFF. The CDR3 bases are TGTGCCAGCAGCGAAGGGAGGAGCAACAAACCCACTGAAGCTTTCTTT.

The rearrangement joins TRBV12-3 or TRBV12-4 to TRBJ1-2; no reliable D call. Deletions cut 3 bases from V and 0 bases from J, with 5 bases between. The CDR3 length is 13 residues. CDR3 sequence: CASSFVANYGYTF. In nucleotides, the CDR3 is TGTGCCAGCAGTTTTGTAGCTAACTATGGCTACACCTTC.

The gene calls are TRBV30 and TRBJ1-2; D call uncertain. Trimming stripped 3 bases from V and 0 bases from J, with 5 bases between. The CDR3 length is 12 residues. CDR1 is GTSNPN and CDR2 is SVGIG in the germline V gene (reference sequence). The CDR3 bases are TGTGCCTGGAGCCCAACTAACTATGGCTACACCTTC. Translated: CAWSPTNYGYTF.

The chain links TRBV27 to TRBJ1-1; D possibly corresponds to TRBD1 (6 bases). V gave up 6 bases and J gave up 4 bases, with 12 bases separating them. The V gene's germline CDR1 is MNHEY and CDR2 SMNVEV (reference sequence). The CDR3 covers 13 residues. CDR3 sequence: CASRLDRFTEAFF. CDR3 bases: TGTGCCAGCAGGCTCGACAGGTTCACTGAAGCTTTCTTT.

This chain links TRBV5-1 with TRBJ1-1; D is possibly TRBD1 (5 bases). Deletions cut 0 bases from V and 6 bases from J, with 15 bases between. The CDR3 covers 15 residues. CDR1 and CDR2 (germline): SGHRS, YFSETQ. CDR3 DNA sequence: TGCGCCAGCAGCTTGGACGGGGGTCAAGGCTCTGAAGCTTTCTTT. It translates to CASSLDGGQGSEAFF.

The gene calls are TRBV19 and TRBJ1-3; no firm D call. Trimming pared 8 bases from V and 4 bases from J, leaving 9 bases between. This CDR3 region has 12 residues. Per the germline V gene, CDR1 is LNHDA and CDR2 is SQIVND (reference sequence). Written as DNA, the CDR3 is TGTGCCAGTTCAAAATCCGGAAACACCATATATTTT. It yields the protein CASSKSGNTIYF.

The chain combines TRBV5-1 with TRBJ2-7, with 7 bases matching TRBD2. After removal of 0 bases from V and 5 bases from J, the junction contained 2 bases not matched to a gene. This CDR3 has 13 amino acids. Germline V gene sequence: CDR1 SGHRS, CDR2 YFSETQ. CDR3 sequence: CASSLVGGDEQYF. DNA of the CDR3: TGCGCCAGCAGCTTGGTGGGAGGGGACGAGCAGTACTTC.

The chain has TRBV5-1 and TRBJ2-7, with TRBD2 matching over 8 bases. Germline V gives CDR1 SGHRS, CDR2 YFSETQ. V lost 4 bases and J lost 3; bases outside the gene matches: 9. There are 15 residues in the CDR3. CDR3 sequence reads: CASSPSTGGGYEQYF. The DNA for the CDR3 is TGCGCCAGCAGCCCCTCTACCGGGGGGGGCTACGAGCAGTACTTC.

The chain couples TRBV5-8 to TRBJ1-2, with 8 bases aligning to TRBD1. CDR3 length: 15 residues. CDR1 and CDR2 (germline): SGHTS, YDEGEE. J was trimmed by 3 bases and V by 3 bases; bases with no gene match: 7. The CDR3 here is CASSYSGGADYGYTF. The DNA for the CDR3 is TGTGCCAGCAGCTATTCAGGGGGCGCCGACTATGGCTACACCTTC.

This clone was picked up one time. The chain employs TRBV6-5 and TRBJ2-7, with a weak D call TRBD1 (5 bases). Per the germline V gene, CDR1 is MNHEY and CDR2 is SVGAGI. V gave up 6 bases and J gave up 4 bases, with 10 bases separating them. The CDR3 length is 12 residues. As DNA, the CDR3 is TGTGCCAGCAGGCTGACAGTATACGAGCAGTACTTC. This gives the protein CASRLTVYEQYF.

V is TRBV27 and J is TRBJ2-3; 9 nucleotides agree with TRBD2. The CDR3 extends over 13 amino acids. The germline V gene encodes CDR1 MNHEY and CDR2 SMNVEV (reference sequence). The J segment lost 5 bases and the V segment lost 10 bases, leaving 7 bases of the junction unmatched. The CDR3 DNA sequence: TGTGCCATCCGGCGGGGGGGCCAAGATACGCAGTATTTT. It codes for CAIRRGGQDTQYF.

The CDR3 DNA follows: TGTGCCAGCTCACCATCCACTAGCCCCGAGCAGTACTTC. Translated: CASSPSTSPEQYF. The rearrangement joins TRBV18 to TRBJ2-7; D is perhaps TRBD2 (6 bases). Germline V gives CDR1 KGHSH, CDR2 LQKENI. This CDR3 spans 13 amino acids. Trimming stripped 2 bases from V and 6 bases from J, with 11 bases between.

The chain couples TRBV24-1 to TRBJ1-4, with D perhaps TRBD1 (5 bases). CDR1 is KGHDR, CDR2 SFDVKD, per germline. V was cut by 10 bases and J by 5 bases, with 16 bases left in between. This CDR3 is built from 14 residues. The chain's CDR3 is CATLFKGLNEKLFF. CDR3 DNA: TGTGCCACATTATTCAAGGGGTTAAATGAAAAACTGTTTTTT.

The chain carries TRBV7-3 and TRBJ2-3; D is unresolved. In germline, CDR1 is SGHTA, CDR2 FQGTGA. V was pared by 2 bases and J by 0 bases, with 3 bases between. This CDR3 contains 13 residues. CDR3 sequence reads: CASSLGSTDTQYF. Written as DNA, the CDR3 is TGTGCCAGCAGCTTAGGCAGCACAGATACGCAGTATTTT. The whole variable domain, filled in from reference TRBV7-3 and TRBJ2-3, reads GAGVSQTPSNKVTEKGKYVELRCDPISGHTALYWYRQSLGQGPEFLIYFQGTGAADDSGLPNDRFFAVRPEGSVSTLKIQRTERGDSAVYLCASSLGSTDTQYFGPGTRLTVL.

The CDR3 sequence: CASSSGQVGGYGYTF. DNA for the CDR3: TGCGCCAGCAGCTCCGGACAGGTGGGGGGCTATGGCTACACCTTC. The rearrangement uses TRBV5-1 and TRBJ1-2; TRBD1 aligns across 7 bases. Germline V gene data show CDR1 as SGHRS and CDR2 as YFSETQ. The CDR3 extends over 15 amino acids. V was pared by 3 bases and J by 4 bases, with 9 bases of the junction left unmatched.

V gene TRBV5-6 combines with J gene TRBJ1-3; D gene unclear. Between the trimmed V and J ends, which lost 4 bases and 1 base, there was a span of 15 bases. Germline values: CDR1 SGHDT, CDR2 YYEEEE. The CDR3 runs 16 residues. CDR3 residues: CASSPLTGDSGNTIYF. CDR3 DNA sequence: TGTGCCAGCAGCCCGCTCACCGGTGATTCTGGAAACACCATATATTTT.

The chain has TRBV29-1 and TRBJ2-1; unclear D gene. V lost 3 bases and J 4 bases, leaving 4 bases between the germline ends. The CDR3 contains 11 residues. CDR1 is SQVTM, CDR2 ANQGSEA, per germline. CDR3 nucleotides: TGCAGCGTTGACCGGTACAATGAGCAGTTCTTC. This encodes CSVDRYNEQFF.

The chain uses TRBV10-2 and TRBJ2-2; D not resolved. The CDR3 has 14 residues. The V end lost 3 bases, the J end lost 5 bases, and 10 bases lay between the germline ends. Germline V gene lookup returns CDR1 WSHSY and CDR2 SAAADI. CDR3 sequence: CASSDQARTGELFF. The CDR3 DNA is TGCGCCAGCAGTGATCAGGCCAGGACCGGGGAGCTGTTTTTT.

The rearrangement uses TRBV7-8 and TRBJ2-3; TRBD2 matches 10 bases. V lost 6 bases to trimming and J lost 6 bases; unmatched junction nucleotides: 12. The CDR3 contains 16 residues. Germline CDR1 and CDR2: SGHVS and FQNEAQ. DNA of the CDR3: TGTGCCAGCAGGCCTTGGATAGCGGGGGGATGGGATACGCAGTATTTT. Translation gives CASRPWIAGGWDTQYF.